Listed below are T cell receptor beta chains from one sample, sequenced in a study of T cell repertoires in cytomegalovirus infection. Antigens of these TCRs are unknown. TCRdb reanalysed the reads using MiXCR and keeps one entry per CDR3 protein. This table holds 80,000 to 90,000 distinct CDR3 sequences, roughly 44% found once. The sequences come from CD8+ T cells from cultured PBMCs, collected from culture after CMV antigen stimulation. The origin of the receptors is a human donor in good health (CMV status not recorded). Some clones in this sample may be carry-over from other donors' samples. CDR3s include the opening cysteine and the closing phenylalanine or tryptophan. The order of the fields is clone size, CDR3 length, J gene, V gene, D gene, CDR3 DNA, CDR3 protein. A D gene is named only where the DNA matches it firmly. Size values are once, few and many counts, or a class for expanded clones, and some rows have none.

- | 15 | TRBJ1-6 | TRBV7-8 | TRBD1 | TGTGCCAGCAGCTTCGGACAGGGGCATAATTCACCCCTCCACTTT | CASSFGQGHNSPLHF
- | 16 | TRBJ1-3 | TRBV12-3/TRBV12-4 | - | TGTGCCAGCAGAATCCGGGAAAGCCCTTCTGGAAACACCATATATTTT | CASRIRESPSGNTIYF
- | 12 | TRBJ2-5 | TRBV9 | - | TGTGCCAGCAGCGGACACCAAGAGACCCAGTACTTC | CASSGHQETQYF
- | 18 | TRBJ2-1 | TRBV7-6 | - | TGTGCCAGCAGCTTAGGTTTGGGACAAGTCAGCTCCTACAATGAGCAGTTCTTC | CASSLGLGQVSSYNEQFF
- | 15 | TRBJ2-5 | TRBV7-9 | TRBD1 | TGTGCCAGCAGCTCGTCCCGGACAGGGGGAGAGACCCAGTACTTC | CASSSSRTGGETQYF
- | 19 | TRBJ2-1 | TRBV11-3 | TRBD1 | TGTGCCAGCAGCTTAGATGGGGACCAGGGGGCTTATGGGAGCGATGAGCAGTTCTTC | CASSLDGDQGAYGSDEQFF
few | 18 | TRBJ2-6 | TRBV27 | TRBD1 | TGTGCCAGCAGTTCCCGGACAGGGTCCTACTCTGGGGCCAACGTCCTGACTTTC | CASSSRTGSYSGANVLTF
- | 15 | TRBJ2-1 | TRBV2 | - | TGTGCCAGCGGGGGGCCAGCCCGAGGGGGGCGCGAGCAGTTCTTC | CASGGPARGGREQFF
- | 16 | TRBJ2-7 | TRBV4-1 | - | TGTGCCAGCAGCCAAGAAACTGTCGAACAGCCTTACGAGCAGTACTTC | CASSQETVEQPYEQYF
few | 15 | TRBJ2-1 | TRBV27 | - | TGTGCCAGCAGTTCCCGACGGAAAGAGGACAATGAGCAGTTCTTC | CASSSRRKEDNEQFF
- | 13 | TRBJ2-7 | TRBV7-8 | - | TGTGCCAGCAGCCCCCGTGGGACCTACGAGCAGTACTTC | CASSPRGTYEQYF
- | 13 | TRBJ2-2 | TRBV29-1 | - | TGCAGCGTTGATACAGGGAACACCGGGGAGCTGTTTTTT | CSVDTGNTGELFF
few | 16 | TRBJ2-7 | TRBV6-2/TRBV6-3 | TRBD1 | TGTGCCAGCAGTCCATTTTACGGGACAGGCTCCTACGAGCAGTACTTC | CASSPFYGTGSYEQYF
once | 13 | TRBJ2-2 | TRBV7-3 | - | TGTGCCAGCAGCTCCCTAGTAGCTGGGGAGCTGTTTTTT | CASSSLVAGELFF
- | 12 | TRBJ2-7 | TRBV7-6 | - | TGTGCCAGCAGCTCGGACCCCTTCGAGCAGTACTTC | CASSSDPFEQYF
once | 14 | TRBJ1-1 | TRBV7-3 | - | TGTGCCAGCAGCCCAACAGGCGTGAACACTGAAGCTTTCTTT | CASSPTGVNTEAFF
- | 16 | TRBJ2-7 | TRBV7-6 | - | TGTGCCAGCAGCCATTCCCTCGAGGGGATTTCCTACGAGCAGTACTTC | CASSHSLEGISYEQYF
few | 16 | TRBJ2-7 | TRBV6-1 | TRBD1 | TGTGCCAGCAGACCACGACAGGGGACGAGCTCCTACGAGCAGTACTTC | CASRPRQGTSSYEQYF
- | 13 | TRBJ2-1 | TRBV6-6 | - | TGTGCCAGCAGTAGCGGAAAATACAATGAGCAGTTCTTC | CASSSGKYNEQFF
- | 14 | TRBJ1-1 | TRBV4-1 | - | TGCGCCAGCAGCCAAGACCGGTCAGGGGTTGAAGCTTTCTTT | CASSQDRSGVEAFF
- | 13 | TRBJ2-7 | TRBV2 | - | TGTGCCAGCATTTTACCAGGGTCGGGCGAGCAGTACTTC | CASILPGSGEQYF
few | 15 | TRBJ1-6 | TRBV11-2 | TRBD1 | TGTGCCAGCAGCGACGGGACAGGGGGTAATTCACCCCTCCACTTT | CASSDGTGGNSPLHF
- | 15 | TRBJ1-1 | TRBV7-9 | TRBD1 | TGTGCCAGCAGCTTAGAAGGACAGGGTGGGACTGAAGCTTTCTTT | CASSLEGQGGTEAFF
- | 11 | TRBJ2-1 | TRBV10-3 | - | TGTGCCATCAGGCAGGGTAATGAGCAGTTCTTC | CAIRQGNEQFF
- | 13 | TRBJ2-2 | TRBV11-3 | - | TGTGCCAGCAGCAGTAGGAACACCGGGGAGCTGTTTTTT | CASSSRNTGELFF
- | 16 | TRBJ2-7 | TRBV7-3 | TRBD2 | TGTGCCAGCAGCTTAACGGGAGGGGTAAAATTAGACGAGCAGTACTTC | CASSLTGGVKLDEQYF
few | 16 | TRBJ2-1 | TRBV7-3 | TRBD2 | TGTGCCAGCAGCTTAGTAGGGACTAGCAGTTCCAATGAGCAGTTCTTC | CASSLVGTSSSNEQFF
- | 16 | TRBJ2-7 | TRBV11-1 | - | TGTGCCAGCAGCTTAGGATCAGGGTTCATTTCCTACGAGCAGTACTTC | CASSLGSGFISYEQYF
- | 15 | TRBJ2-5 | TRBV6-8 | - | TGTGCCAGCAGACCTACACAGGGCCTCCAAGAGACCCAGTACTTC | CASRPTQGLQETQYF
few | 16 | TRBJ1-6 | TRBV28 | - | TGTGCCAGCAGTTGGGGAGGGAGCTCCTATAATTCACCCCTCCACTTT | CASSWGGSSYNSPLHF
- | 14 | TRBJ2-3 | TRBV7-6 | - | TGTGCCAGCAGCTTGGTGTTCGGGGCAGATACGCAGTATTTT | CASSLVFGADTQYF
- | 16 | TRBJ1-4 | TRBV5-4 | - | TGTGCCAGCAGCGTGAGGCGTGAATTAGGGAATGAAAAACTGTTTTTT | CASSVRRELGNEKLFF
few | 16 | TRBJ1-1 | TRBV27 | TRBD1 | TGTGCCAGCAGAAACTCCGGGACAGGGCCCTCCGCTGAAGCTTTCTTT | CASRNSGTGPSAEAFF
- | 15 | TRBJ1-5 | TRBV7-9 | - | TGTGCCAGCAGCTCAGATGGGGGAACCTATCAGCCCCAGCATTTT | CASSSDGGTYQPQHF
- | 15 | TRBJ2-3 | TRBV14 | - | TGTGCCAGCAGCCATCGGGGACCTGGGGGAGATACGCAGTATTTT | CASSHRGPGGDTQYF
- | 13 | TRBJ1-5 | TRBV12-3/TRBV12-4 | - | TGTGCCAGCAGTTTTGGGGGTATCCAGCCCCAGCATTTT | CASSFGGIQPQHF
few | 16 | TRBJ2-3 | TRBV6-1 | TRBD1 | TGTGCCAGCAGTTCTGGACAGGGGGCCTGGACAGATACGCAGTATTTT | CASSSGQGAWTDTQYF
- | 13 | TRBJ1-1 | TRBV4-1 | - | TGCGCCAGCAGCCGCGTCATGAACACTGAAGCTTTCTTT | CASSRVMNTEAFF
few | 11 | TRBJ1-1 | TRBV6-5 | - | TGTGCCAGCAGTACGAGCGGCGAAGCTTTCTTT | CASSTSGEAFF
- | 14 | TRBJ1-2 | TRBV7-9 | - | TGTGCCAGCACCTCGTCGGACCGGGACTATGGCTACACCTTC | CASTSSDRDYGYTF
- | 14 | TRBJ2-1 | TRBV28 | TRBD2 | TGTGCCAGCAGTCGAACTTGGGAGGGCCATGAGCAGTTCTTC | CASSRTWEGHEQFF
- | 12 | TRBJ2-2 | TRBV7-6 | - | TGTGCCAGCAGACATCTCACCGGGGAGCTGTTTTTT | CASRHLTGELFF
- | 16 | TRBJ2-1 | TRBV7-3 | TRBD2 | TGTGCCAGCAGCTTAACAGCGGGAGTCCCCTACAATGAGCAGTTCTTC | CASSLTAGVPYNEQFF